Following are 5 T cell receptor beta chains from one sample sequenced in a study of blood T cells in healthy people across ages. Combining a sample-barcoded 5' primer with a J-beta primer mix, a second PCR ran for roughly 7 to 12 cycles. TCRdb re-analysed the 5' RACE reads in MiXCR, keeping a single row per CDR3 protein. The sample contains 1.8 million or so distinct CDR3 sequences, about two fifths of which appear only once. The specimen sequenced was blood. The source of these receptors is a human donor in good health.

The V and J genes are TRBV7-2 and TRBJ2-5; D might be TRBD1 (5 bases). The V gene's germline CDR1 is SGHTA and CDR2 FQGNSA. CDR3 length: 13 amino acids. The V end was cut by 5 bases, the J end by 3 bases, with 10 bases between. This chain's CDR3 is CASSPLTEETQYF. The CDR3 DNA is TGTGCCAGCAGCCCCCTGACAGAAGAGACCCAGTACTTC. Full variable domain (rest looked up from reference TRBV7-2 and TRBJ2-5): GAGVSQSPSNKVTEKGKDVELRCDPISGHTALYWYRQSLGQGLEFLIYFQGNSAPDKSGLPSDRFSAERTGGSVSTLTIQRTQQEDSAVYLCASSPLTEETQYFGPGTRLLVL.

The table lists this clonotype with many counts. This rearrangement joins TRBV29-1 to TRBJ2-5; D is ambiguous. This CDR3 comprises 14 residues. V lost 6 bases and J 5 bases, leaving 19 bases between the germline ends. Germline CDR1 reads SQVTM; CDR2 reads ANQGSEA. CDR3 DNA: TGCAGCGTACGTAGGGTTCTAAGGTTCGAGACCCAGTACTTC. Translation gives CSVRRVLRFETQYF. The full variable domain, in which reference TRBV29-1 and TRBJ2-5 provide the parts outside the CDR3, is SAVISQKPSRDICQRGTSLTIQCQVDSQVTMMFWYRQQPGQSLTLIATANQGSEATYESGFVIDKFPISRPNLTFSTLTVSNMSPEDSSIYLCSVRRVLRFETQYFGPGTRLLVL.

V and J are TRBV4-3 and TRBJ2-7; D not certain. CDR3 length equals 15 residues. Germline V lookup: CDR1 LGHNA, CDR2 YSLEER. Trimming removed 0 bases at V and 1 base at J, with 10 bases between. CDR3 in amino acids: CASSQDLSYSYEQYF. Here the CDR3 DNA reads TGCGCCAGCAGCCAAGATCTAAGCTATTCCTACGAGCAGTACTTC.

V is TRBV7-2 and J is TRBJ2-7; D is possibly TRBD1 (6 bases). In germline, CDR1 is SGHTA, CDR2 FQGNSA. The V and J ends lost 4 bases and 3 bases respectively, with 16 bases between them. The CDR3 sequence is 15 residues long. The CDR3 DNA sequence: TGTGCCAGCAGCTATGGGGGCACGTTCTTCTACGAGCAGTACTTC. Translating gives CASSYGGTFFYEQYF.

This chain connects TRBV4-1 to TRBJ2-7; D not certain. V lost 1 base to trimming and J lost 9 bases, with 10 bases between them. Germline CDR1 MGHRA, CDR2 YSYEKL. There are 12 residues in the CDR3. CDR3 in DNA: TGCGCCAGCAGCCAAGCAGGATTCGGGCAGTACTTC. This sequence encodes CASSQAGFGQYF.